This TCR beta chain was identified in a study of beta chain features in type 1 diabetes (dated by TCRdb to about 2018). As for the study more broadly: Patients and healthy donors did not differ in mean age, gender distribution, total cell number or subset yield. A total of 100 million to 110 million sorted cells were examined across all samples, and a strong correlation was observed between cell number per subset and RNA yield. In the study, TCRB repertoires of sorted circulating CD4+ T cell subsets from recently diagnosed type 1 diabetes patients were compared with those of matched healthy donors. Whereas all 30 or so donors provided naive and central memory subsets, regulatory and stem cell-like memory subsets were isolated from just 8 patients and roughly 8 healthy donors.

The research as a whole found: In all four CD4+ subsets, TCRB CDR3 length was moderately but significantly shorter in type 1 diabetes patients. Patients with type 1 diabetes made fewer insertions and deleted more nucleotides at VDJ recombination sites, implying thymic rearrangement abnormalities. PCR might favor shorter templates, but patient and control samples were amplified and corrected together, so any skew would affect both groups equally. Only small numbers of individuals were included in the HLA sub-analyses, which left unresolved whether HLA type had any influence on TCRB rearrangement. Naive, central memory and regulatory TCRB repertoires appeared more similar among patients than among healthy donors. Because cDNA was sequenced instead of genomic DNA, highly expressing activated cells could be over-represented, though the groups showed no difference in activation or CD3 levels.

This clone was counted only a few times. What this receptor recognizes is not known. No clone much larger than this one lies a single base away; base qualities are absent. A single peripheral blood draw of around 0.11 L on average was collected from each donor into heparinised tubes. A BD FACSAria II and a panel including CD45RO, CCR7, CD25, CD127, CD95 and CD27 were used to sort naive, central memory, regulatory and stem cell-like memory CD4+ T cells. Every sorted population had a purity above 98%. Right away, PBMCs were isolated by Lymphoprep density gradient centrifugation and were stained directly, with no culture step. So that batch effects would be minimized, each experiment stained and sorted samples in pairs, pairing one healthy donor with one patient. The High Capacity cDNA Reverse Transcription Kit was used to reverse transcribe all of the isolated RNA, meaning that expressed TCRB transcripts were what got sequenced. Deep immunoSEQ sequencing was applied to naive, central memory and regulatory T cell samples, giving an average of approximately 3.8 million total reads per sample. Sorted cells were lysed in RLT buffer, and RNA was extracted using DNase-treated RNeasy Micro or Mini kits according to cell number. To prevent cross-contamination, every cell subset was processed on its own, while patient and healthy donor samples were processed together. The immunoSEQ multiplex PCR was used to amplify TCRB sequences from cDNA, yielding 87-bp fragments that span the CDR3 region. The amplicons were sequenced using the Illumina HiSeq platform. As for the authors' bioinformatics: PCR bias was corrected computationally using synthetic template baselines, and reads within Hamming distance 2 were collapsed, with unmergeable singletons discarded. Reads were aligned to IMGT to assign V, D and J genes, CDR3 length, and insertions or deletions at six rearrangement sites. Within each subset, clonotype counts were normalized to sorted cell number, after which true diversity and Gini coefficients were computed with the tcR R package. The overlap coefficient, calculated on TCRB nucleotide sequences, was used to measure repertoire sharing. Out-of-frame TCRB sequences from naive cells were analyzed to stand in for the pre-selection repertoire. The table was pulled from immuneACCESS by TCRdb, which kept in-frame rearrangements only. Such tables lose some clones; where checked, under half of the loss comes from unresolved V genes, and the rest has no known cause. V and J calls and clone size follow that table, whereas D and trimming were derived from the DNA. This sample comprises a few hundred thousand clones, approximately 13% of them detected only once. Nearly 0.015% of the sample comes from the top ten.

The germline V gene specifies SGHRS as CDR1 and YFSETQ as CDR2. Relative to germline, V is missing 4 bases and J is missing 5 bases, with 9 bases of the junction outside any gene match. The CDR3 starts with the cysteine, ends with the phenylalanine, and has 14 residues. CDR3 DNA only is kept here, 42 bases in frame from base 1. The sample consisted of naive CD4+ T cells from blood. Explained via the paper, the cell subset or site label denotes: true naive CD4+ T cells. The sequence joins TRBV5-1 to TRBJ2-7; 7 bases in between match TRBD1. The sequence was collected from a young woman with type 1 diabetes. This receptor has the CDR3 CASSQDRAWDEQYF. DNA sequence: TGCGCCAGCAGCCAAGACAGGGCTTGGGACGAGCAGTACTTC.